The 13 T cell receptor beta chains below all came from one sample that was sequenced in a study of CXCR3-negative and CXCR3-positive naive CD8 T cells. The TRB libraries of cDNA were built by UMI-labeled 5' RACE. TCRdb re-called the 5' RACE reads, yielding one record per CDR3 amino acid sequence without DNA. The sample includes 8,000 to 9,500 distinct CDR3 sequences. Sequencing was performed on naive CXCR3- CD8+ T cells from blood. Subset given: CD45RO-CCR7+CD27+CD95- naive CD8+ T cells lacking CXCR3 (TNR3-). These receptor sequences come from a human donor in good health. Some clones in this sample may be carry-over from other donors' samples.

The chain recombines TRBV29-1 with TRBJ1-1; as DNA is missing, the TRBD1 call by TCRdb cannot be tested. Germline V gives CDR1 SQVTM, CDR2 ANQGSEA. This CDR3 spans 13 amino acids. CDR3 in amino acids: CSATLTGNTEAFF.

The gene calls are TRBV29-1 and TRBJ2-7; TCRdb calls TRBD1, which cannot be checked without DNA. This CDR3 is 13 amino acids long. Per germline, CDR1 SQVTM and CDR2 ANQGSEA. The CDR3: CSVMQGMYDEQYF.

The chain has TRBV24-1 and TRBJ1-5; the TCRdb D gene call, TRBD1, has no DNA to confirm it. Germline V gene sequence: CDR1 KGHDR, CDR2 SFDVKD. CDR3 length equals 19 residues. The CDR3 sequence is CATSDPRDRDWNSNQPQHF.

This chain links TRBV29-1 with TRBJ2-3; the D gene TCRdb calls, TRBD1, cannot be checked with no DNA. CDR3 size: 14 residues. Germline CDR1 reads SQVTM; CDR2 reads ANQGSEA. Here the CDR3 reads CSVVPIRTGDTQYF.

This rearrangement joins TRBV4-2 to TRBJ2-2; TCRdb names TRBD1, which stays unverified in the absence of DNA. Germline assignment: CDR1 LGHNA and CDR2 YNFKEQ. The CDR3 covers 15 residues. This chain's CDR3 is CASSLRTGDTGELFF.

The rearrangement joins TRBV6-5 to TRBJ2-1; TCRdb's assignment of TRBD1 cannot be checked, as there is no DNA. The length of the CDR3 is 13 residues. Germline CDR1 is MNHEY and CDR2 is SVGAGI. Here the CDR3 reads CASSYSAGTEEFF.

The V and J genes are TRBV5-4 and TRBJ1-2; TCRdb's D call of TRBD1 is untestable without DNA. Germline CDR1 and CDR2: SGHNT and YYREEE (reference sequence). This CDR3 comprises 14 residues. The chain's CDR3 is CASSFQGANYGYTF.

The J gene is TRBJ1-2, the V gene TRBV7-6. This CDR3 comprises 13 residues. Germline V lookup: CDR1 SGHVS, CDR2 FNYEAQ. CDR3 sequence reads: CASSPTPDYGYTF.

This clonotype is called medium-sized (0.01 to 0.1%) based on its frequency. The chain couples TRBV7-9 to TRBJ1-1. The CDR3 has 12 amino acids. CDR1 and CDR2 (germline): SEHNR, FQNEAQ (reference sequence). Here the CDR3 reads CASSFGDTEAFF. The full variable domain, completed using reference TRBV7-9 and TRBJ1-1, is DTGVSQNPRHKITKRGQNVTFRCDPISEHNRLYWYRQTLGQGPEFLTYFQNEAQLEKSRLLSDRFSAERPKGSFSTLEIQRTEQGDSAMYLCASSFGDTEAFFGQGTRLTVV.

The chain joins TRBV7-3 to TRBJ2-1; TCRdb calls TRBD2, which cannot be checked without DNA. The V gene's germline CDR1 is SGHTA and CDR2 FQGTGA. The CDR3 length is 15 residues. The CDR3: CASSLAASSVNEQFF.

According to its frequency, this clonotype is medium-sized. This chain connects TRBV20-1 to TRBJ2-1; TCRdb returns TRBD2, unconfirmable since there is no DNA. This CDR3 comprises 16 residues. The germline CDR1 and CDR2 sequences are DFQATT and SNEGSKA (reference sequence). The CDR3: CSAPTGLADYYNEQFF.

The chain carries TRBV7-2 and TRBJ2-3; lacking DNA, the TRBD1 call made by TCRdb goes unchecked. Per germline, CDR1 SGHTA and CDR2 FQGNSA. This CDR3 region has 15 residues. The CDR3 here is CASSPAAGDTDTQYF.

The chain is built from TRBV29-1 and TRBJ2-7; the D gene TCRdb calls, TRBD1, cannot be checked with no DNA. The germline V gene has CDR1 SQVTM and CDR2 ANQGSEA. The CDR3 has 13 amino acids. CDR3 sequence: CSVEPGQGGEQYF.